Listed below are T cell receptor beta chains from one sample, sequenced in a study of regulatory T cells in long-lasting Graves disease. TCRdb used MiXCR to reprocess the multiplex PCR reads, holding one entry per CDR3 protein. The sample has 400,000 to 500,000 distinct CDR3 sequences, roughly 23% seen once; the top ten hold around 13%. The source was peripheral blood mononuclear cells (PBMCs), collected when the disease was refractory, from a patient treated with antithyroid drugs. These receptors all stem from a female donor with Graves disease. The conserved cysteine and the conserved F or W are not part of the CDR3 here.

j_gene	v_gene	CDR3aa
TRBJ1-2	TRBV28	ASPHLKGGFYGYT
TRBJ1-1	TRBV7-8	ASSFPGTGLNTEAF
TRBJ2-2	TRBV7-2	ASSSTSNTGELF
TRBJ1-1	TRBV6-5	ASSWAQGAF
TRBJ2-7	TRBV28	ASSLLSSWEGPGEQY
TRBJ1-5	TRBV28	ASTLSNQPQH
TRBJ1-6	TRBV2	ASSDDRSPLH
TRBJ1-2	TRBV3-1	ASSQEDTAGYT
TRBJ2-3	TRBV28	ASSSGLAIDTQY
TRBJ1-4	TRBV28	ASSTNVAATNEKLF
TRBJ2-7	TRBV5-1	ASSFERGDSYEQY
TRBJ1-1	TRBV5-1	ASTKSHRRNTEAF
TRBJ1-3	TRBV4-1	ASSQWTGAGNTIY
TRBJ2-3	TRBV19	ASRRKPNTDTQY
TRBJ2-2	TRBV7-9	ASSSPPGRTNTGELF